This TCR beta chain came from a study of OX40 agonist ivuxolimab in advanced cancers. Profiling relied on immunoSEQ multiplex PCR, and the TCRdb table lists in-frame clones only, not all of them. The data contain roughly 72,000 clones, 81% of them singletons. CDR3 size: 14 residues. Trimming at V came to 1 base and at J to 5 bases, leaving 2 bases not matched to a gene. Germline lookup yields CDR1 LNHDA and CDR2 SQIVND (reference sequence). The genes are TRBV19 and TRBJ1-5; TRBD1 matches at 7 bases. This clonotype originated in an adult with an advanced solid tumor such as melanoma, head and neck, liver or kidney cancer. The sequencing used CD4+ or CD8+ T cells sorted from blood, collected in a trial of the OX40 agonist ivuxolimab. The CDR3 DNA reads TGTGCCAGTAGTATAGGACAGGGATATCAGCCCCAGCATTTT. It codes for CASSIGQGYQPQHF. Together with reference TRBV19 and TRBJ1-5, the CDR3 gives the full variable domain: DGGITQSPKYLFRKEGQNVTLSCEQNLNHDAMYWYRQDPGQGLRLIYYSQIVNDFQKGDIAEGYSVSREKKESFPLTVTSAQKNPTAFYLCASSIGQGYQPQHFGDGTRLSIL.